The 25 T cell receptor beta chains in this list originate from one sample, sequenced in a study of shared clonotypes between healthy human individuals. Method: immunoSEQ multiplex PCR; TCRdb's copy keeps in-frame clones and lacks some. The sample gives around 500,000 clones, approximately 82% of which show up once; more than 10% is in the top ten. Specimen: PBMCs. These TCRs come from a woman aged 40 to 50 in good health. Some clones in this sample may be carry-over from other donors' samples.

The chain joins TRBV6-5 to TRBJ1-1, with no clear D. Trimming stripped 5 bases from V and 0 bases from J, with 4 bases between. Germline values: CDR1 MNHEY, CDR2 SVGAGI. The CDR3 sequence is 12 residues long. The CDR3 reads CASSHMNTEAFF. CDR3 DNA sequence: TGTGCCAGCAGTCACATGAACACTGAAGCTTTCTTT.

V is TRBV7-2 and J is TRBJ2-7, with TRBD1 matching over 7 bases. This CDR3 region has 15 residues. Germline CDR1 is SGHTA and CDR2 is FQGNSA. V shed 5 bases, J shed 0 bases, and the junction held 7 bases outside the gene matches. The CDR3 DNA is TGTGCCAGCAGCAAGGGCAGGGGGAGCTCCTACGAGCAGTACTTC. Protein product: CASSKGRGSSYEQYF.

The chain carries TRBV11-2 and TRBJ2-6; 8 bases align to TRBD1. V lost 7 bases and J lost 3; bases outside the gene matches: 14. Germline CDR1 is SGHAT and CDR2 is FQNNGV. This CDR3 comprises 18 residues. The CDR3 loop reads CASNRGFTSLYGANVLTF. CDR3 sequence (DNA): TGTGCCAGCAACAGGGGGTTTACTTCACTTTATGGGGCCAACGTCCTGACTTTC.

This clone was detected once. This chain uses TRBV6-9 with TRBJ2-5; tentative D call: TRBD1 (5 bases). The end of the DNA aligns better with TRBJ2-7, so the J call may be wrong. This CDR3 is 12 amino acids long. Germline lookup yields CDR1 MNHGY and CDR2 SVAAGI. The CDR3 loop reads CATSDNSYEQYF. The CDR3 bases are TGTGCCACCTCGGACAACTCCTACGAGCAGTACTTC.

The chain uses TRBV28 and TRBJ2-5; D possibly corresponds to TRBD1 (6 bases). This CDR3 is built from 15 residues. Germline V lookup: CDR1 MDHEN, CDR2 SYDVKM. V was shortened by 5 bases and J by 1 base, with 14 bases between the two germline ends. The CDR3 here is CASSRVGAGQETQYF. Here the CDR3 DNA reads TGTGCCAGCAGTCGGGTGGGGGCGGGCCAAGAGACCCAGTACTTC. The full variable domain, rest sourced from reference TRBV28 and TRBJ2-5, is DVKVTQSSRYLVKRTGEKVFLECVQDMDHENMFWYRQDPGLGLRLIYFSYDVKMKEKGDIPEGYSVSREKKERFSLILESASTNQTSMYLCASSRVGAGQETQYFGPGTRLLVL.

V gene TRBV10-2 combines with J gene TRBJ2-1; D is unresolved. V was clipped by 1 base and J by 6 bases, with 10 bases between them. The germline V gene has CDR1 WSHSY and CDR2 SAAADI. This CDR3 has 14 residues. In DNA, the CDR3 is TGCGCCAGCAGTGAGTATGGCTCTATCAATGAGCAGTTCTTC. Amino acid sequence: CASSEYGSINEQFF.

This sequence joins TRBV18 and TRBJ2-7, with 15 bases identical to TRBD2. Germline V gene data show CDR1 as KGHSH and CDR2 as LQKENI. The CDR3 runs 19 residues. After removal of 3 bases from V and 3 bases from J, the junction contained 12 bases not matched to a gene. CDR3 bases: TGTGCCAGCTCACCTTCGGGCGGGACTAGCGGGAGGCCCCACTACGAGCAGTACTTC. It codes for CASSPSGGTSGRPHYEQYF.

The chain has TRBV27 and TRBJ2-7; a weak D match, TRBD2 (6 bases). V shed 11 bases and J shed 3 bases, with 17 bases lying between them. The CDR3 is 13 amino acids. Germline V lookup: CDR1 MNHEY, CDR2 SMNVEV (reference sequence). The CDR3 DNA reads TGTGCCTCCTCCCGGGGACTGAACTACGAGCAGTACTTC. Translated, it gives CASSRGLNYEQYF.

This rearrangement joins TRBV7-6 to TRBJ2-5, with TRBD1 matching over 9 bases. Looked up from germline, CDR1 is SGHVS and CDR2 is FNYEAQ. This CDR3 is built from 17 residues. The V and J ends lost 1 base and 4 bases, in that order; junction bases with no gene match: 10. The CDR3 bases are TGTGCCAGCAGCTTAGTCTTAGGGGGACAGGGAGGAGAGACCCAGTACTTC. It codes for CASSLVLGGQGGETQYF.

CDR3 amino acids: CASSLQGVVTEAFF. The CDR3 DNA follows: TGTGCCAGCAGCTTACAGGGGGTGGTCACTGAAGCTTTCTTT. This chain joins TRBV5-4 and TRBJ1-1; 8 bases are a match to TRBD1. The CDR3 runs to 14 residues. With V trimmed by 2 bases and J by 4 bases, 4 bases remained unmatched. Germline-derived CDR1 and CDR2 are SGHNT and YYREEE (reference sequence).

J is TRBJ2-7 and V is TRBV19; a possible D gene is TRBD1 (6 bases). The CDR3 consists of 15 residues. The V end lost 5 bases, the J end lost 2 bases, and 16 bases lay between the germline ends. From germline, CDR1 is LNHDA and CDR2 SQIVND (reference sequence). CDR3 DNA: TGTGCCAGTAGTCTAGGTCGGGCAGGGGCCTACGAGCAGTACTTC. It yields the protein CASSLGRAGAYEQYF.

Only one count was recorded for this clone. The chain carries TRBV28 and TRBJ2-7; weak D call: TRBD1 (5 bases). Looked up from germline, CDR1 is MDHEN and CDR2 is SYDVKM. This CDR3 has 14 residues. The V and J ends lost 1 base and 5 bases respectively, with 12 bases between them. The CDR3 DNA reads TGTGCCAGCAGTTTATTAGACAGATCCCACGAGCAGTACTTC. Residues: CASSLLDRSHEQYF.

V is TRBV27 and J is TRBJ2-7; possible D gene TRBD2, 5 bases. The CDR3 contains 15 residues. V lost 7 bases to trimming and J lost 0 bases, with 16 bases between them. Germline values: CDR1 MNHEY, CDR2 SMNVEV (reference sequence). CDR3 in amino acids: CASNPRGSSSYEQYF. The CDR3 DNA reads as TGTGCCAGCAACCCCAGAGGGTCCAGCTCCTACGAGCAGTACTTC.

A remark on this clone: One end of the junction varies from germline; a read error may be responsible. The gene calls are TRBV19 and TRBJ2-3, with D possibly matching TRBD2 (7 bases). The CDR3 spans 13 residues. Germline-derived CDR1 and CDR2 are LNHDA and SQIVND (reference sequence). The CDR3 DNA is TGTGCCAGTACCCCGGGGGGCACGGATACGCAGTATTTT. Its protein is CASTPGGTDTQYF.

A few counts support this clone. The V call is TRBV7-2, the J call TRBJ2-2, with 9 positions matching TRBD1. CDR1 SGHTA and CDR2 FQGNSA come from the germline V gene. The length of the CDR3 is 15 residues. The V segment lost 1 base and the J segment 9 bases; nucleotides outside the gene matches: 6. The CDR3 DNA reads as TGTGCCAGCAGCTTAGGACAGGGGGGCGGACGGGAGCTGTTTTTT. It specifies CASSLGQGGGRELFF.

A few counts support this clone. Here the CDR3 reads CASRMTSGRSYEQYF. The CDR3 DNA sequence: TGTGCCAGCAGGATGACTAGCGGGAGATCCTACGAGCAGTACTTC. This rearrangement joins TRBV28 to TRBJ2-7, with TRBD2 matching 12 bases. CDR1 and CDR2 from the germline V gene are MDHEN and SYDVKM. This CDR3 region has 15 residues. The junction had 4 bases not matched to a gene; V was cut back by 6 bases and J by 1 base.

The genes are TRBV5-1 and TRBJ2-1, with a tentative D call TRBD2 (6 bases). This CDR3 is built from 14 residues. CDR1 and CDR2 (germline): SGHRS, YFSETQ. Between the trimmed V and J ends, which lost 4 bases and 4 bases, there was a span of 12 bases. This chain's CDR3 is CASSGGTAYNEQFF. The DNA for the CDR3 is TGCGCCAGCAGCGGCGGGACTGCATACAATGAGCAGTTCTTC.

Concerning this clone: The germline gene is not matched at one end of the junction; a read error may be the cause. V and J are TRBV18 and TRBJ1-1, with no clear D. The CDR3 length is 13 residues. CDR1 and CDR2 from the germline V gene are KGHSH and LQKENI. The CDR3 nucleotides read TGTGCCAGCTCACCAACGGCGAACGCTGAAGCTTTCTTT. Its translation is CASSPTANAEAFF.

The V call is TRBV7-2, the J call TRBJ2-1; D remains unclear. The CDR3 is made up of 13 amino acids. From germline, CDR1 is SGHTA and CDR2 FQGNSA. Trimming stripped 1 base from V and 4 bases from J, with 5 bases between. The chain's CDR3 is CASSLEAYNEQFF. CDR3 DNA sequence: TGTGCCAGCAGCTTAGAGGCGTACAATGAGCAGTTCTTC.

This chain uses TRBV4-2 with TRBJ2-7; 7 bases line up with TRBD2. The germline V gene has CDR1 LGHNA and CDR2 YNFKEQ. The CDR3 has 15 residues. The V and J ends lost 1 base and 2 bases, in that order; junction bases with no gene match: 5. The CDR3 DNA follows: TGTGCCAGCAGCCAAGGGTCGGGAGGCGCCTACGAGCAGTACTTC. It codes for CASSQGSGGAYEQYF.

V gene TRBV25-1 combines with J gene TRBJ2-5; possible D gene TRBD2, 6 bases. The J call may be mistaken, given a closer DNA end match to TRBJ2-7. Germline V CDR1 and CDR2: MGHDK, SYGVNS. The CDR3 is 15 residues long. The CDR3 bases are TGTGCCAGCAGTGAATATGGGCGGCGGGGCTACGAGCAGTACTTC. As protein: CASSEYGRRGYEQYF.

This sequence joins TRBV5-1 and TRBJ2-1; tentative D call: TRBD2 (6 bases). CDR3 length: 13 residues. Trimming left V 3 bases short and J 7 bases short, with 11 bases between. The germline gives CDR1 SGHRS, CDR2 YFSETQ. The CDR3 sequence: CASSWGLGNEQFF. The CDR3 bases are TGCGCCAGCAGCTGGGGACTGGGGAATGAGCAGTTCTTC. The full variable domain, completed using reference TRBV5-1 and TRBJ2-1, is KAGVTQTPRYLIKTRGQQVTLSCSPISGHRSVSWYQQTPGQGLQFLFEYFSETQRNKGNFPGRFSGRQFSNSRSEMNVSTLELGDSALYLCASSWGLGNEQFFGPGTRLTVL.

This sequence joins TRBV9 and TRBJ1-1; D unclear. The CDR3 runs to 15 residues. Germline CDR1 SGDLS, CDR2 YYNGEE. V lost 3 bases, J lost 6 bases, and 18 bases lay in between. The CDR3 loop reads CASSAVVAAVAEAFF. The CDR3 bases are TGTGCCAGCAGCGCCGTCGTGGCGGCGGTCGCTGAAGCTTTCTTT.

CDR3 sequence: CASKAAGYRDTQYF. For the CDR3, the DNA is TGTGCCAGCAAGGCAGCGGGATATAGGGATACGCAGTATTTT. This chain connects TRBV2 to TRBJ2-3; 7 bases align to TRBD2. Per the germline V gene, CDR1 is SNHLY and CDR2 is FYNNEI. This CDR3 is 14 amino acids long. V lost 7 bases, J lost 6 bases, and 10 bases stayed unmatched.

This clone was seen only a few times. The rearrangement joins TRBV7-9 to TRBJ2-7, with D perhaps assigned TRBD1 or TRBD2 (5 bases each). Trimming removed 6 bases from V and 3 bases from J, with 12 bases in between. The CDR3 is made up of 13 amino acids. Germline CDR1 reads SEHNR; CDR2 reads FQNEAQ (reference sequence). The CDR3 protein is CASSFGTGYEQYF. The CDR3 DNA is TGTGCCAGCAGTTTCGGGACCGGCTACGAGCAGTACTTC.